Below are 2 T cell receptor beta chains sequenced from a single sample in a study of CD8 T cells in Susac syndrome. Roughly 0.45 to 1 ug RNA was reverse transcribed with random hexamers. TCRdb re-analysed the immunoSEQ multiplex PCR reads in MiXCR, keeping a single row per CDR3 protein. The data contain about 70,000 distinct CDR3 sequences, 85% to 95% of them singletons. Sequenced material: CD8+ T cells from PBMCs. These receptors all come from a human donor in good health.

The rearrangement joins TRBV2 to TRBJ1-5; 12 bases agree with TRBD1. Germline V gene lookup returns CDR1 SNHLY and CDR2 FYNNEI. CDR3 length: 15 residues. V shed 6 bases and J 7 bases; nucleotides not matched to a gene: 7. This CDR3 reads CASSPGQGAGQPQHF. CDR3 sequence (DNA): TGTGCCAGCAGCCCGGGACAGGGGGCCGGGCAGCCCCAGCATTTT.

The chain is built from TRBV7-9 and TRBJ2-3; 9 nucleotides match TRBD1. In germline, CDR1 is SEHNR, CDR2 FQNEAQ (reference sequence). The CDR3 extends over 16 amino acids. With V trimmed by 1 base and J by 3 bases, 5 bases remained unmatched. Written as DNA, the CDR3 is TGTGCCAGCAGCTTAGGGACAGGGGAGCGTACAGATACGCAGTATTTT. Translating it yields CASSLGTGERTDTQYF.